This T cell receptor (beta chain) emerged from a study of cytomegalovirus exposure and HLA in healthy donors (dated by TCRdb to the late 2010s). In terms of the full investigation: In an earlier analysis of roughly 500 of the donors, under 300 Gb of sequence data and approximately 100 million unique TCR beta sequences from about 179 million T cells were reported. About 5 DR-DQ haplotypes were handled as single units for association and clustering, since linkage in the cohort was strong. In the later analysis, no new phenotypic data were used to find candidate immune exposures; instead, reliance was placed on TCR beta sequences and their occurrence across donors. A later analysis re-examined previously published TCR beta repertoires from hundreds of donors and added high-resolution HLA genotyping to investigate patterns of TCR occurrence. Typing coverage varied by locus: about 629-630 donors for A, B, C, DRB1 and DQB1; around 560 for DQA1; approximately 570 for DPA1; approximately 470 for DPB1. In an earlier analysis of around 540 of the donors, high-throughput TCR beta sequencing was used to judge whether each TCR beta V gene segment behaved as functional or pseudogenic. Alongside the repertoire data, information on donor age, sex, ethnicity and CMV serostatus was compiled. To predict cytomegalovirus infection status, the study brought together high-throughput TCR immunosequencing, statistical association of individual TCRs with disease status, and machine learning. A separate validation cohort of approximately 130 different subjects was used in addition to the approximately 640-subject first cohort. An early release that covered about 600 HLA-typed donors contained around 330 gigabases of sequencing data and some 87 million unique TCR sequences. Among several hundred genotyped donors of the cohort, an average of around 250,000 unique TCR beta nucleotide sequences was sequenced per donor, of which about 19% were non-productive. The study profiled the T cell repertoires of more than 500 subjects by immunosequencing and related them to cytomegalovirus serostatus. A later genetic analysis used genome-wide SNP genotypes for about 60% of the roughly 700 donors, treating that subset as a discovery cohort. The study aimed to test whether cataloging public T cell receptors could reveal signatures of past pathogen exposure. The genetic ancestry cluster associated with self-reported Caucasian donors included 65% to 90% of the 350 to 500 genotyped donors. HLA typing covered class I and class II loci at four-digit resolution. All discovery cohort repertoires had been generated on a single sequencing platform. Overall results and qualifications from the work: A cluster of highly shared sequence variants was judged likely to be a technical artifact of the sequencing pipeline. In vitro tests confirmed that three of the cytomegalovirus-associated TCR beta chains recognize cytomegalovirus antigens. Immune exposure information for the cohort was limited to CMV serostatus. Most TCR sequences were observed very rarely across donors, whereas some public TCRs were present in many individuals. A further reported finding was that TCR beta sequences accurately predicted the HLA-A and HLA-B alleles for most subjects in the first cohort. A total of fewer than 200 TCR beta chains were listed by the study as associated with cytomegalovirus. An earlier analysis of approximately 570 of the donors showed that most TCR beta V segments appeared in productive rearrangements either about 87% or about 30% of the time, which broadly matched IMGT annotations. Strong co-occurrence of HLA alleles, especially DR and DQ, made assigning TCR associations to individual alleles difficult. In this cohort, only TCR beta chains were sequenced, and detectable features were limited by the absence of alpha or paired-chain data. According to a later genetic analysis, donors in an Asian-associated ancestry cluster had fewer N-insertions in productive TCRs than the roughly 660-donor mean. The authors suggested that the approach could potentially be generalized to other disease states and immunological phenotypes. The earlier analysis of some 560 of the donors excluded 15 to 20 rarely observed V segments, including chromosome 9 orphons, because counts were too low. A later genetic analysis associated a missense DCLRE1C variant with V-gene and J-gene trimming of TCR beta chains, and an independent cohort replicated the association. In a later analysis, several top co-occurrence clusters were reported to appear linked to parvovirus B19, influenza, CMV and Epstein-Barr virus. In a later analysis, TCR association rates were found to vary across HLA loci, with the most associated TCRs seen for DRB1 alleles and the fewest for HLA-C alleles. In a later analysis, about 17,000 TCR beta sequences were associated with specific HLA alleles at a false discovery rate of 0.05. Cytomegalovirus status was reported to be diagnosed by the classifier with high specificity and sensitivity in both the original and validation cohorts. Most CMV-associated TCR beta chains appeared to be HLA-restricted in a later analysis, and the HLA associations seemed to be driven largely by CMV exposure. A later analysis found that HLA-associated TCR beta chains were more clonally expanded and had lower generation probabilities than equally common non-associated chains. Because HLA typing was unavailable for some donors at each locus, only the typed subset was used in association tests. Correlated functional status among segregating V segments might reflect linkage disequilibrium, but an unknown experimental factor could not be ruled out. Sequencing depth was assumed to be roughly uniform across donors in the presence/absence analyses, though that assumption may not hold.

The sample holds a few counts of this clone. The antigen this receptor binds is unknown. No much larger clone is present one base from it, and per-base qualities are unavailable. The cohort comprised fewer than 750 healthy bone marrow donors. Cohort members were all nominally healthy when sampled, although unrecorded immune exposures were likely present. The donor was CMV seronegative and belonged to the group of 380 or so seronegative cohort members. A peripheral blood sample was collected from each donor, and TCR beta sequencing was performed on peripheral blood mononuclear cells. The Qiagen DNeasy Blood Extraction Kit was used to extract genomic DNA from the blood cell samples. Receptors were amplified or captured by the immunoSEQ multiplex PCR assay. A mixture of 60 forward primers for TCR Vbeta segments and 13 reverse primers for TCR Jbeta segments was used in the multiplex PCR. Amplification of the CDR3 region of rearranged TCR beta genes was performed with a multiplex PCR assay on genomic DNA. The amplified TCR beta libraries were sequenced on the Illumina HiSeq System as 87-base-pair reads. The authors' pipeline ran thus. In a later analysis, some 80 million unique TCR beta chains were counted across the 500 to 700 repertoires, and roughly 11 million of these chains were shared by at least two donors. Raw reads were error-corrected and collapsed into unique sequences by a nearest-neighbor algorithm in which closely related sequences were merged to remove PCR and sequencing errors. V, D and J gene segments were assigned by aligning CDR3 sequences to IMGT reference sequences. For a sequence to be retained, a match of at least six nucleotides to both a V gene segment and a J gene segment was required. Rearrangements were classified as productive when the CDR3 lacked stop codons and remained in frame with V and J, and all other rearrangements were classified as non-productive. Following IMGT convention, CDR3 was defined as the stretch from the second conserved V-encoded cysteine to the conserved J-encoded phenylalanine. The earlier analysis of some 600 of the donors excluded sequences that lacked an unambiguous match to a single V gene segment. In an earlier analysis of 450 to 750 of the donors, a V segment was called functional when productive rearrangements were above 56.7%, and segregating when the standard deviation between donors exceeded 5%. A statistical classification framework was built for diagnosing cytomegalovirus status from the catalog of TCR beta chain sequences. A later analysis assigned V and J genes by comparing TCR nucleotide sequences with IMGT/GENE-DB human TR gene sequences. In a later analysis, CDR3 sequences and most-parsimonious VDJ recombination scenarios were assigned using the TCRdist pipeline. A later analysis defined each TCR beta chain by its CDR3 amino acid sequence plus V-gene family, and excluded reads lacking a unique V-gene family. To address suspected cross-contamination and a sequencing artifact, a later analysis removed roughly 580 highly shared, low-generation-probability nucleotide sequences. In a later analysis, a clonal expansion index was calculated for each public chain from normalized within-repertoire ranks of inferred template counts. In a later analysis, generation probabilities were computed using a VDJ recombination model fitted to out-of-frame rearrangements, and the results were checked against IGoR. In a later analysis, TCR-TCR, TCR-HLA and TCR-CMV co-occurrence was scored with hypergeometric tests, and a repertoire-size bias correction was applied to TCR pairs. A later analysis estimated false discovery rates by permuting HLA or CMV assignments 20 times. A later analysis grouped co-occurring TCRs with DBSCAN, adding TCRdist sequence similarity when clustering within HLA-allele-positive subsets. For co-occurrence clustering, repertoires with fewer than 30,000 or more than 120,000 public chains were excluded, along with 5 or 6 repertoires with anomalous nucleotide sharing. TCRdb provides this immuneACCESS table in a form limited to in-frame rearrangements. Some clones are lacking; in checked studies, under half of them reflect an unresolved V gene, and why the rest are absent is not known. For V, J and clone size, that table is used; D and trimming come from the DNA. Counted in this sample were over 150,000 clones; roughly 83% of them appeared once. About 1.2% of the sample is in the top ten clones.

Input material: PBMCs. This clonotype was obtained from a boy aged 2 to 9 in good health and CMV-seronegative.

The CDR3 region reads CASRAGEFFSGNTIYF. At the DNA level, the sequence is TGTGCCAGCAGGGCGGGTGAATTTTTCTCTGGAAACACCATATATTTT. The sequence links TRBV2 to TRBJ1-3; no D segment can be confidently identified. The CDR3 measures 16 amino acids from cysteine to phenylalanine. Of all the DNA, just the CDR3 is kept, 48 bases in frame from base 1. Trimming costs V 6 bases and J 0 bases, and their ends lie 15 bases apart. CDR1 and CDR2, looked up from the germline V gene, are SNHLY and FYNNEI.